Here is one TCR beta chain with its context. Its antigen specificity is not known. It has no much larger one-base neighbor in the sample; base qualities were not kept. The label giving this sample's time point can be read as: cells obtained before transplantation from donor or recipient. CD3+CD4+ and CD3+CD8+ populations were FACS-sorted from unstimulated pre-transplant donor and recipient cells taken from spleen or lymph nodes. The germline V gene encodes CDR1 SNHLY and CDR2 FYNNEI. From its cysteine to its phenylalanine, the CDR3 spans 15 amino acids. CDR3 DNA only is kept here, 45 bases in frame from base 1. The V end gives up 0 bases and the J end 1 base, leaving 2 bases in the junction not matched to a gene. Library preparation employed the immunoSEQ multiplex PCR assay. In most patients, genomic DNA was isolated using the Qiagen DNeasy Blood and Tissue Kit and sent frozen to Adaptive Biotechnologies for TCR sequencing. High-throughput TCR-beta CDR3 sequencing of genomic DNA from most patients was performed by Adaptive Biotechnologies. The source study handled its data this way. Adaptive's ImmunoSEQ software supplied the TCR sequencing data for around 19 patients, while MiXCR and VDJtools were used to process a few other patients. CD4 versus CD8 sorting errors were corrected by removing sequences found in both subsets at a frequency ratio below 5:1. CDR3 nucleotide sequences shared by donor and recipient were removed because the origin of these sequences could not be assigned. Alloreactive clones required at least 2-fold expansion over unstimulated cells and minimum CFSE-low frequency of 0.002% (template counts) or 0.001% (read counts). Clones were considered mappable if detected in sequenced pre-transplant spleen, lymph node, or MLR CFSE-low populations of the donor or recipient. The cumulative frequency of alloreactive clones was calculated as a percentage of all sequences, weighted by copy number. TCRdb took this table from immuneACCESS and kept in-frame rearrangements with V and J called. Such tables lack part of the clones; where checked against another copy, unresolved V genes explain under half of the gap, and the rest is unexplained. Clonal size and the V and J genes are those of that table, whereas D and trimming came from the DNA. This sample comprises over 65,000 clones, under 95% of them detected only once. The leading ten clones occupy 7.6% of the sample.

The entry originates in a study of graft-versus-host responses after intestinal transplantation (dated by TCRdb to the early 2020s). For context, the study as a whole: Multivisceral, liver-intestinal, or isolated intestinal transplants were received by the recipients. A cohort of approximately 23 intestinal transplant recipients, including one retransplant, was enrolled, and a few patients lacking pretransplant specimens were excluded. To identify alloreactive clones, pre-transplant mixed lymphocyte reaction products were sequenced and compared with unstimulated pre-transplant donor and recipient T cells. Every recipient was given anti-thymocyte globulin induction, followed by approximately three years of maintenance tacrolimus and steroids. Rather than being sequenced by the commercial service, samples from three later patients were sequenced in-house on an Illumina MiSeq and processed with MiXCR. A peak of at least 4% donor T cells among recipient peripheral blood mononuclear cells was the definition used for donor T cell macrochimerism. Graft-versus-host and host-versus-graft alloreactive T cell clones were tracked in the graft, circulation and bone marrow after intestinal transplantation using bulk TCR-beta CDR3 sequencing. Overall study outcomes, separate from this receptor: GvH clones were detected in recipient bone marrow, and some appeared earlier in ileal mucosa or blood, consistent with an intestinal mucosal origin. Early after transplant, declines in HvG clones were associated with peak levels of circulating GvH clones. The conclusions were limited by the relatively low number and heterogeneity of the intestinal transplant patients. Patients with donor T cell macrochimerism had high GvH to HvG T cell clonal ratios in their allografts.

The source was unstimulated CD8+ T cells sorted from spleen or lymph node cells, collected before transplant. This receptor was obtained from a human donor who was the organ donor for an intestinal transplant. The rearrangement combines TRBV2 with TRBJ1-1; TRBD1 fits 7 bases in the junction. The DNA sequence is TGTGCCAGCAGTGAAGCGGGACAGTGGAACACTGAAGCTTTCTTT. It codes for CASSEAGQWNTEAFF.